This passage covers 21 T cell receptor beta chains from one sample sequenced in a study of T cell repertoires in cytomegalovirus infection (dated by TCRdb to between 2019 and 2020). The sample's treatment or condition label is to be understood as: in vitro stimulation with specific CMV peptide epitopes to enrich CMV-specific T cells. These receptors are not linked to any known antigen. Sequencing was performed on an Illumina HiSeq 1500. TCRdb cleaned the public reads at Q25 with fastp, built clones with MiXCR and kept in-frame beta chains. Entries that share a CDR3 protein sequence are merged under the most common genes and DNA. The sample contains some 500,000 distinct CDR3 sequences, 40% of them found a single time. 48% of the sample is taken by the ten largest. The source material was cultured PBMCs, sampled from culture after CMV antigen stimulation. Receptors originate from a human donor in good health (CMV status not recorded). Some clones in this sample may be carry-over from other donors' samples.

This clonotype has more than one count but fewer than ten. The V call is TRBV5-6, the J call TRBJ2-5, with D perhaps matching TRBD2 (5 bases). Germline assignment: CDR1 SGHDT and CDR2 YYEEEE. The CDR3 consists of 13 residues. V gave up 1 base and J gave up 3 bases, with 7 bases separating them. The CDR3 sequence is CASSLREKETQYF. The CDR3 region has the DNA TGTGCCAGCAGCTTGAGGGAGAAAGAGACCCAGTACTTC.

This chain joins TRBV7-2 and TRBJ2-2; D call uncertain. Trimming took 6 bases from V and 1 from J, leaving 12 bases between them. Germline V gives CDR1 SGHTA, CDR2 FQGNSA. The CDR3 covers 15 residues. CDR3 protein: CASRSLGRNTGELFF. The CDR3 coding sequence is TGTGCCAGCAGAAGTTTGGGCAGGAACACCGGGGAGCTGTTTTTT.

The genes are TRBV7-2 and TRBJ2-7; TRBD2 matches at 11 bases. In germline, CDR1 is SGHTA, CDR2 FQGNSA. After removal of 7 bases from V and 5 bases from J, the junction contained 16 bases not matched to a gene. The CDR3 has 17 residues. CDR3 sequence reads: CASTPPPSLAGDDEQYF. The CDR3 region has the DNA TGTGCCAGCACGCCTCCCCCCTCACTAGCGGGAGATGACGAGCAGTACTTC. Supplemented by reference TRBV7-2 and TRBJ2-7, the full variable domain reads GAGVSQSPSNKVTEKGKDVELRCDPISGHTALYWYRQSLGQGLEFLIYFQGNSAPDKSGLPSDRFSAERTGGSVSTLTIQRTQQEDSAVYLCASTPPPSLAGDDEQYFGPGTRLTVT.

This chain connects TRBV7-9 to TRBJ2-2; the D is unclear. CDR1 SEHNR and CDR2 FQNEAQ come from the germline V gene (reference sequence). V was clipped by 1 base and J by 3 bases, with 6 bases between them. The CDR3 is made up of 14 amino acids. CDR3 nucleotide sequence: TGTGCCAGCAGCTTAGTGACACACACCGGGGAGCTGTTTTTT. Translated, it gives CASSLVTHTGELFF.

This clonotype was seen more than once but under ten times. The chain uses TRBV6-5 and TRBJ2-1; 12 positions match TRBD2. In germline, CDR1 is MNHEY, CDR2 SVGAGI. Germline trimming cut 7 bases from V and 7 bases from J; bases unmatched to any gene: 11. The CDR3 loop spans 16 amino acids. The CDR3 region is CASKLAGGGSGNEQFF. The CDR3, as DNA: TGTGCCAGCAAGCTAGCGGGGGGGGGGTCGGGGAATGAGCAGTTCTTC.

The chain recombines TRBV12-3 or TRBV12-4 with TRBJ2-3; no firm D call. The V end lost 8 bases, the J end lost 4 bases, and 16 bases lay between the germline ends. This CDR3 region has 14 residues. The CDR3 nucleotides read TGTGCCAGCCGACCCGATATTTTACCAGATACGCAGTATTTT. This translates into CASRPDILPDTQYF.

CDR3 nucleotide sequence: TGCGCCAGCAGCTTGGAAGGCATCCAGACCCAGTACTTC. It specifies CASSLEGIQTQYF. The chain couples TRBV5-1 to TRBJ2-5; no clear D gene. The V gene lost 0 bases and the J gene lost 6 bases, with 9 bases spanning the gap. CDR3 size: 13 residues. Germline-derived CDR1 and CDR2 are SGHRS and YFSETQ.

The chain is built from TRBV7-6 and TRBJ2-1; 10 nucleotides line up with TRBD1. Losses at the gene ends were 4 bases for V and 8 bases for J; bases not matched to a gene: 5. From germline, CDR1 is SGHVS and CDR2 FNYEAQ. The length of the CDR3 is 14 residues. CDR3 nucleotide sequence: TGTGCCAGCAGCTCCCGGGACAGGGGTTATGAGCAGTTCTTC. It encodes CASSSRDRGYEQFF.

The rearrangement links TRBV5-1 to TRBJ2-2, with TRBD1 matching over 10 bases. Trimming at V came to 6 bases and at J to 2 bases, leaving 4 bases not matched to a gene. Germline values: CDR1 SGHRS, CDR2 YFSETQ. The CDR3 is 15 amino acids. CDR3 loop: CASNRDRGNTGELFF. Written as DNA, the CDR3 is TGCGCCAGCAACCGGGACAGGGGAAACACCGGGGAGCTGTTTTTT. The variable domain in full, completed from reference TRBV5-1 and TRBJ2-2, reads KAGVTQTPRYLIKTRGQQVTLSCSPISGHRSVSWYQQTPGQGLQFLFEYFSETQRNKGNFPGRFSGRQFSNSRSEMNVSTLELGDSALYLCASNRDRGNTGELFFGEGSRLTVL.

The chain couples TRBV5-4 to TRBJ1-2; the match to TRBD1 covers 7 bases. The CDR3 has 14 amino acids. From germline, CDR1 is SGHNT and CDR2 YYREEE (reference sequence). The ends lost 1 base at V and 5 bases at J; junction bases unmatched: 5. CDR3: CASSLKGTEYGYTF. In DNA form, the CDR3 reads TGTGCCAGCAGCTTGAAGGGGACAGAATATGGCTACACCTTC.

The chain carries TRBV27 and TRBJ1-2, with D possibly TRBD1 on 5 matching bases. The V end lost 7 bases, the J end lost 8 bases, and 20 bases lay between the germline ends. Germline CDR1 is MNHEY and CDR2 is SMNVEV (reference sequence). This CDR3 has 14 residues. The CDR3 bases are TGTGCCAGCACCTTCGGGACTCCCGGGGCCGGCTACACCTTC. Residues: CASTFGTPGAGYTF.

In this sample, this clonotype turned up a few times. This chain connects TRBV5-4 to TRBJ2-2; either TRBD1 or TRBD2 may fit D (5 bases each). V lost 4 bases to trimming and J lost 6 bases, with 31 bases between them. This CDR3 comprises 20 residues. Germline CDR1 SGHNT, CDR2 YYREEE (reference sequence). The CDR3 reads CASSPEAPTRGYHAAGELFF. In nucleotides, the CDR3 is TGTGCCAGCAGCCCCGAAGCCCCTACTAGGGGATACCACGCAGCCGGGGAGCTGTTTTTT.

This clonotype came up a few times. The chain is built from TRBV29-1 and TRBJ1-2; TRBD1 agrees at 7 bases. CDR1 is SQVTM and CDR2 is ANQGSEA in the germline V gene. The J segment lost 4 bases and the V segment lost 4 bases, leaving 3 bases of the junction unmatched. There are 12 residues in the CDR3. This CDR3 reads CSVGDSTYGYTF. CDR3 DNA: TGCAGCGTTGGGGACAGCACCTATGGCTACACCTTC.

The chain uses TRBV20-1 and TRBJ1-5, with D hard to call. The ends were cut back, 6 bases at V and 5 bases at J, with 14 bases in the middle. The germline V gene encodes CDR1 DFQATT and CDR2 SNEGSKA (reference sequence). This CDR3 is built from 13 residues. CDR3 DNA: TGCAGTGCCACCAGTATCCGCGATCAGCCCCAGCATTTT. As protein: CSATSIRDQPQHF.

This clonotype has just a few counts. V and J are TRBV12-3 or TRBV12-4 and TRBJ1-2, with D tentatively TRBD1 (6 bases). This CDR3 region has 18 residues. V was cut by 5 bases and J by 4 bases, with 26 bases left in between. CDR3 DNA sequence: TGTGCCAGCAGTCTTTCTTTGACAGGCGCTAAAGTCCTCTATGGCTACACCTTC. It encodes CASSLSLTGAKVLYGYTF.

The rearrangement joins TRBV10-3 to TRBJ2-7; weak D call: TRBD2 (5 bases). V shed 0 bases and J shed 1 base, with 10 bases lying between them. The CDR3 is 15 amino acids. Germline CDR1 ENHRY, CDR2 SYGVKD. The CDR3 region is CAISESRAGSYEQYF. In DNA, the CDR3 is TGTGCCATCAGTGAGTCGAGGGCAGGTTCCTACGAGCAGTACTTC.

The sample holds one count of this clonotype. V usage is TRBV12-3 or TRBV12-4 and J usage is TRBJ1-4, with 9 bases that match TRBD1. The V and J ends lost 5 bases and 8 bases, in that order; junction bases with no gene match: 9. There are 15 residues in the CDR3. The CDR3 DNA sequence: TGTGCCAGCAGTCTCACCGGGACAGGGCGGGAAAAACTGTTTTTT. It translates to CASSLTGTGREKLFF.

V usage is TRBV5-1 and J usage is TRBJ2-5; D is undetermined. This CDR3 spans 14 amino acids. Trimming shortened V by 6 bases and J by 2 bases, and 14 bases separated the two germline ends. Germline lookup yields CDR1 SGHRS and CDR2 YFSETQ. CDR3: CASTPDGIQETQYF. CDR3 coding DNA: TGCGCCAGCACCCCGGACGGTATACAAGAGACCCAGTACTTC.

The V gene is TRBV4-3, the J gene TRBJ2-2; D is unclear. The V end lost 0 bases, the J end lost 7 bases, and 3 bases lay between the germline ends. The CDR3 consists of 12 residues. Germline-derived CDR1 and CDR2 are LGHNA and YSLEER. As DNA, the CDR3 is TGCGCCAGCAGCCAAGATCTCGGGGAGCTGTTTTTT. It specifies CASSQDLGELFF.

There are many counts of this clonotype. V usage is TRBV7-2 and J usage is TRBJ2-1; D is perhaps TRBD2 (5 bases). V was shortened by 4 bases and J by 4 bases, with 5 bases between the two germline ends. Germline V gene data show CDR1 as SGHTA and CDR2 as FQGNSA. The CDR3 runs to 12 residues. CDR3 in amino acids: CASSWRYNEQFF. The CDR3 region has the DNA TGTGCCAGCAGCTGGAGGTACAATGAGCAGTTCTTC.

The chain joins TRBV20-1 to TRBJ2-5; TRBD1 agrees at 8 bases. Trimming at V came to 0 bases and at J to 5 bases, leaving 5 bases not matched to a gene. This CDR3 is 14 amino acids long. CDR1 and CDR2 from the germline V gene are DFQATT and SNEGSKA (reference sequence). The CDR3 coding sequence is TGCAGTGCTAGAGATAGGACAGGGATGGAGACCCAGTACTTC. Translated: CSARDRTGMETQYF.